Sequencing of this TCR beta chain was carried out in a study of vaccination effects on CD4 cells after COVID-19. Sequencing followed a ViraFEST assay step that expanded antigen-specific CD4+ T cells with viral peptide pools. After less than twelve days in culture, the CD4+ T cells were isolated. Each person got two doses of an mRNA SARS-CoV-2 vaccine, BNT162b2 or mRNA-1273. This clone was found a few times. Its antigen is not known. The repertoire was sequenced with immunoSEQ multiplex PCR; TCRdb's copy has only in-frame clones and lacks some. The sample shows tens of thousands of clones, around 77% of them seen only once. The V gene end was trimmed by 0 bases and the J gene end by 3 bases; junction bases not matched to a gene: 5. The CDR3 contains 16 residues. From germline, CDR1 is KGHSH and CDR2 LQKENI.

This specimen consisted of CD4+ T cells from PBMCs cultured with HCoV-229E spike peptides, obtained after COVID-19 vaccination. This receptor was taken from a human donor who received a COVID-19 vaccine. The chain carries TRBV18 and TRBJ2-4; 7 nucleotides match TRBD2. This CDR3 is CASSPPTGGVKNIQYF. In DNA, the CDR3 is TGTGCCAGCTCACCACCGACGGGGGGAGTCAAAAACATTCAGTACTTC. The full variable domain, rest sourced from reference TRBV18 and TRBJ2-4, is NAGVMQNPRHLVRRRGQEARLRCSPMKGHSHVYWYRQLPEEGLKFMVYLQKENIIDESGMPKERFSAEFPKEGPSILRIQQVVRGDSAAYFCASSPPTGGVKNIQYFGAGTRLSVL.